This T cell receptor (beta chain) is drawn from a study of OX40 agonist ivuxolimab in advanced cancers. TCRdb keeps only in-frame clones here, not all; method: immunoSEQ multiplex PCR. The sample contains some 49,000 clones, around 85% of which appear only once. V lost 7 bases, J lost 4 bases, and 4 bases stayed unmatched. The germline CDR1 and CDR2 sequences are MNHNS and SASEGT. CDR3 size: 13 residues. The J gene is TRBJ1-3, the V gene TRBV6-1; 7 nucleotides line up with TRBD1. This TCR was recovered from an adult with an advanced solid tumor such as melanoma, head and neck, liver or kidney cancer. The specimen comprised CD4+ or CD8+ T cells sorted from blood, sampled in a trial of the OX40 agonist ivuxolimab. The CDR3 region has the DNA TGTGCCAGCACATTGGACAGGGGAAACACCATATATTTT. This translates into CASTLDRGNTIYF.